These T cell receptor beta chains were read from a single sample in a study of beta chain features in type 1 diabetes. Profiled with immunoSEQ multiplex PCR; TCRdb holds only in-frame clones, not every one. The repertoire includes some 700,000 clones, around an eighth of them detected once, and less than 0.025% sits in the top ten. Sequencing was carried out using naive CD4+ T cells from blood. The source of these receptors is a young man with type 1 diabetes. CDR3s include the opening cysteine and the closing phenylalanine or tryptophan. The order of the fields is clone size, V gene, J gene, D gene, CDR3 DNA, CDR3 protein. D genes are given only for firm matches. Size is stated for part of the rows, as once, few or many counts, or as a class when the clone is expanded.

size: few
V: TRBV5-1
J: TRBJ2-3
D: TRBD2
DNA: TGCGCCAGCAGCCCTGGGACTAGCTTGTATACGCAGTATTTT
CDR3: CASSPGTSLYTQYF

size: NA
V: TRBV5-1
J: TRBJ2-1
D: NA
DNA: TGCGCCAGCAGCTTGGTGGGGGTATCACGCTCCTACAATGAGCAGTTCTTC
CDR3: CASSLVGVSRSYNEQFF

size: NA
V: TRBV30
J: TRBJ1-2
D: TRBD1
DNA: TGTGCCTGGACCGGCAGGGGGGAGGCTAACTATGGCTACACCTTC
CDR3: CAWTGRGEANYGYTF

size: NA
V: TRBV18
J: TRBJ2-1
D: NA
DNA: TGTGCCAGCTCACCACAGGGGACCCACAATGAGCAGTTCTTC
CDR3: CASSPQGTHNEQFF

size: few
V: TRBV28
J: TRBJ1-2
D: NA
DNA: TGTGCCAGCAGTTTATATGGCACACTCTATGGCTACACCTTC
CDR3: CASSLYGTLYGYTF

size: few
V: TRBV29-1
J: TRBJ1-3
D: NA
DNA: TGCAGCGTTGGCGGCGGAAACACCATATATTTT
CDR3: CSVGGGNTIYF

size: NA
V: TRBV5-4
J: TRBJ2-3
D: TRBD2
DNA: TGTGCCAGCAGCTTTGGTAGCGGGGGGTCGCTAGATACGCAGTATTTT
CDR3: CASSFGSGGSLDTQYF

size: few
V: TRBV18
J: TRBJ2-5
D: NA
DNA: TGTGCCAGCTCAAGAGGGGGGGGCCCTCAAGAGACCCAGTACTTC
CDR3: CASSRGGGPQETQYF

size: NA
V: TRBV18
J: TRBJ2-3
D: NA
DNA: TGTGCCAGCTCACCAGCGATTAGCACAGATACGCAGTATTTT
CDR3: CASSPAISTDTQYF

size: NA
V: TRBV5-1
J: TRBJ1-2
D: TRBD1
DNA: TGCGCCAGCAGCCCAGGAGACAGGGGACGTCTGGAGGGCTACACCTTC
CDR3: CASSPGDRGRLEGYTF

size: NA
V: TRBV2
J: TRBJ1-5
D: NA
DNA: TGTGCCAGCAGTGAAAAGGCGGCAGTTGTCTACAATCAGCCCCAGCATTTT
CDR3: CASSEKAAVVYNQPQHF

size: NA
V: TRBV5-4
J: TRBJ2-5
D: TRBD1
DNA: TGTGCCAGCAGCCACCCCGCAGGGGGATCCCAAGAGACCCAGTACTTC
CDR3: CASSHPAGGSQETQYF

size: NA
V: TRBV6-5
J: TRBJ2-3
D: NA
DNA: TGTGCCAGCAGTTCTACGTCGGATACGCAGTATTTT
CDR3: CASSSTSDTQYF

size: few
V: TRBV5-6
J: TRBJ1-2
D: TRBD1
DNA: TGTGCCAGCAGCCCCGGACAGGGCCACTATGGCTACACCTTC
CDR3: CASSPGQGHYGYTF

size: NA
V: TRBV28
J: TRBJ1-1
D: NA
DNA: TGTGCCAGCAGTTTATTATGGGGGGCAGGGAACACTGAAGCTTTCTTT
CDR3: CASSLLWGAGNTEAFF

size: NA
V: TRBV4-1
J: TRBJ1-2
D: TRBD1
DNA: TGCGCCAGCAGCCAAGATCCTATGGGACAGGGGTACTCTGGCTACACCTTC
CDR3: CASSQDPMGQGYSGYTF

size: few
V: TRBV5-4
J: TRBJ2-1
D: TRBD1
DNA: TGTGCCAGCAGCTGGTACAGGGGGCTCGAGGGCAATGAGCAGTTCTTC
CDR3: CASSWYRGLEGNEQFF

size: few
V: TRBV30
J: TRBJ1-4
D: NA
DNA: TGTGCCTGGAGTGAGGGCAATAATGAAAAACTGTTTTTT
CDR3: CAWSEGNNEKLFF

size: NA
V: TRBV4-1
J: TRBJ1-5
D: NA
DNA: TGCGCCAGCAGCCAAGCGGGGAACCCGAATAGCAATCAGCCCCAGCATTTT
CDR3: CASSQAGNPNSNQPQHF

size: NA
V: TRBV10-1
J: TRBJ2-3
D: TRBD1
DNA: TGCGCCAGCAGTGAGTCTGGGGGACAGGATACGCAGTATTTT
CDR3: CASSESGGQDTQYF

size: few
V: TRBV15
J: TRBJ2-2
D: TRBD2
DNA: TGTGCCACCAGCATACCCCTTCTAGCGGGGGTCTACACCGGGGAGCTGTTTTTT
CDR3: CATSIPLLAGVYTGELFF

size: few
V: TRBV6-6
J: TRBJ1-3
D: NA
DNA: TGTGCCAGCAGTTCCCCAGGGGAAGGAAACACCATATATTTT
CDR3: CASSSPGEGNTIYF

size: NA
V: TRBV18
J: TRBJ1-2
D: NA
DNA: TGTGCCAGCTCACCAGGAGACCGCTCATGGGGCTACACCTTC
CDR3: CASSPGDRSWGYTF

size: NA
V: TRBV29-1
J: TRBJ2-3
D: NA
DNA: TGCAGCGTTGATTCGGGGTGGTCGTATTTT
CDR3: CSVDSGWSYF

size: NA
V: TRBV2
J: TRBJ2-1
D: TRBD1
DNA: TGTGCCAGCAGTGCTGAACAGGGGACCCTCAATGAGCAGTTCTTC
CDR3: CASSAEQGTLNEQFF

size: few
V: TRBV10-3
J: TRBJ2-2
D: TRBD2
DNA: TGTGCCATCAGTGAGTCGACTAGCGTCGGGGAGCTGTTTTTT
CDR3: CAISESTSVGELFF

size: few
V: TRBV5-1
J: TRBJ2-3
D: TRBD2
DNA: TGCGCCAGCAGTTATGTCGGACTAGCGGGGAGAGATACGCAGTATTTT
CDR3: CASSYVGLAGRDTQYF

size: many
V: TRBV14
J: TRBJ2-1
D: NA
DNA: TGTGCCAGCAGCCCCGAGGGCAATGAGCAGTTCTTC
CDR3: CASSPEGNEQFF

size: NA
V: TRBV7-9
J: TRBJ2-1
D: NA
DNA: TGTGCCAGCAGCTTCATAGCGGACAATGAGCAGTTCTTC
CDR3: CASSFIADNEQFF

size: NA
V: TRBV11-3
J: TRBJ2-2
D: NA
DNA: TGTGCCAGCAGCTTAGATGGCACCGGGGAGCTGTTTTTT
CDR3: CASSLDGTGELFF

size: few
V: TRBV18
J: TRBJ1-5
D: TRBD1
DNA: TGTGCCAGCTCACGTCGACAGGGGGCTTCCCCTTATAGCAATCAGCCCCAGCATTTT
CDR3: CASSRRQGASPYSNQPQHF

size: few
V: TRBV10-3
J: TRBJ1-2
D: NA
DNA: TGTGCCATCAGTCCTATGGAACAGGTATATGGCTACACCTTC
CDR3: CAISPMEQVYGYTF

size: NA
V: TRBV6-5
J: TRBJ2-3
D: NA
DNA: TGTGCCAGCAGTTACTTGGAGGGCGCGAATACGCAGTATTTT
CDR3: CASSYLEGANTQYF

size: NA
V: TRBV5-4
J: TRBJ2-1
D: NA
DNA: TGTGCCAGCAGCTTGTATCAAGGCCTAACCTTGGATGAGCAGTTCTTC
CDR3: CASSLYQGLTLDEQFF

size: NA
V: TRBV4-1
J: TRBJ1-5
D: TRBD1
DNA: TGCGCCAGCAGCCCCGAGACAGGGAATGATATACGGGGCAATCAGCCCCAGCATTTT
CDR3: CASSPETGNDIRGNQPQHF

size: NA
V: TRBV5-1
J: TRBJ2-5
D: NA
DNA: TGCGCCAGCAGCTTGGCCCCCCAAGAGACCCAGTACTTC
CDR3: CASSLAPQETQYF

size: NA
V: TRBV18
J: TRBJ1-6
D: NA
DNA: TGTGCCAGCTCACCGAAGGGGGGAAGTACCTATAATTCACCCCTCCACTTT
CDR3: CASSPKGGSTYNSPLHF

size: NA
V: TRBV30
J: TRBJ2-7
D: TRBD1
DNA: TGTGCCTGGGGGGACAGGGGGAACTACGAGCAGTACTTC
CDR3: CAWGDRGNYEQYF

size: NA
V: TRBV7-9
J: TRBJ1-2
D: NA
DNA: TGTGCCAGCAGCTCTTCGGAGAGGTCTGGCTACACCTTC
CDR3: CASSSSERSGYTF

size: NA
V: TRBV14
J: TRBJ2-6
D: TRBD1
DNA: TGTGCCAGCAGCTACACAGGGGGCACTGGGGCCAACGTCCTGACTTTC
CDR3: CASSYTGGTGANVLTF

size: NA
V: TRBV6-1
J: TRBJ2-5
D: NA
DNA: TGTGCCAGCAGTGAATCAGAGACCCAGTACTTC
CDR3: CASSESETQYF

size: few
V: TRBV14
J: TRBJ1-1
D: NA
DNA: TGTGCCAGCAGTCCAGGGCTAGACACTGAAGCTTTCTTT
CDR3: CASSPGLDTEAFF

size: NA
V: TRBV21-1
J: TRBJ1-2
D: NA
DNA: TGTGCCAGCGTCAGGGAGGGCTACACCTTC
CDR3: CASVREGYTF

size: few
V: TRBV6-1
J: TRBJ1-6
D: TRBD1
DNA: TGTGCCAGCAGTGCAACAGGGGACCACTTTTCACCCCTCCACTTT
CDR3: CASSATGDHFSPLHF

size: NA
V: TRBV19
J: TRBJ1-1
D: NA
DNA: TGTGCCAGTAGGGGAATTGGCACTGAAGCTTTCTTT
CDR3: CASRGIGTEAFF